Sequencing of this TCR beta chain was carried out in a study of blood T cell repertoires in COVID-19. Study background: Donors in the United States, Italy and Spain gave samples during acute or convalescent COVID-19. PBMCs, B-cell-depleted T cells, or T cells were the source of the cDNA or gDNA that made up the material.

Clones were read by immunoSEQ multiplex PCR, and TCRdb kept only the in-frame ones, dropping some. The sample lists more than 200,000 clones; 80% to 90% were seen once. The germline CDR1 and CDR2 sequences are KGHSH and LQKENI. The CDR3 extends over 13 amino acids. Trimming shortened V by 3 bases and J by 6 bases, and 11 bases separated the two germline ends. One Seattle source followed patients from active infection through their disease course. The TCR was taken from a man aged 45-65 years with COVID-19, enrolled during active disease. The sample consisted of peripheral blood. This chain links TRBV18 with TRBJ1-2; D might be TRBD1 (5 bases). In nucleotides, the CDR3 is TGTGCCAGCTCACCCCAGACAGCCGATGGCTACACCTTC. Translating it yields CASSPQTADGYTF. The full variable domain, in which reference TRBV18 and TRBJ1-2 provide the parts outside the CDR3, is NAGVMQNPRHLVRRRGQEARLRCSPMKGHSHVYWYRQLPEEGLKFMVYLQKENIIDESGMPKERFSAEFPKEGPSILRIQQVVRGDSAAYFCASSPQTADGYTFGSGTRLTVV.